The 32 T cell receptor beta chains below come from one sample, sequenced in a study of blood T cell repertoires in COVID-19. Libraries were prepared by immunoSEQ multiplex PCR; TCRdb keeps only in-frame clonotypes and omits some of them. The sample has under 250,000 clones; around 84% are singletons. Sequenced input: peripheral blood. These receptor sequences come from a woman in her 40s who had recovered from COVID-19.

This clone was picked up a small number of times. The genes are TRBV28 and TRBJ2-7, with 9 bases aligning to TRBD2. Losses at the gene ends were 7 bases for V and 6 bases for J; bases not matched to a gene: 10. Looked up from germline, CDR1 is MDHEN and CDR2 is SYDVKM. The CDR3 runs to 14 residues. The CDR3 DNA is TGTGCCAGCATAAGGGCTAGCGGGGTCGTCGAGCAGTACTTC. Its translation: CASIRASGVVEQYF.

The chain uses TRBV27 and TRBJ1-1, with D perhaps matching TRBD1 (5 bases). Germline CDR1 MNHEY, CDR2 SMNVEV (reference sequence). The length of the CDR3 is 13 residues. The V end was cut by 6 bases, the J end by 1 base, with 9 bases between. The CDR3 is CASRPGQNTEAFF. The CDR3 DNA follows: TGTGCCAGCAGACCCGGACAGAACACTGAAGCTTTCTTT.

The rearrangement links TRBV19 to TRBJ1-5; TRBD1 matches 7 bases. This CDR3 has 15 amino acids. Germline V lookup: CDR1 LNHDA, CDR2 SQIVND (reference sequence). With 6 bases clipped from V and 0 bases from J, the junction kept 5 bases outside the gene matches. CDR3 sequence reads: CASSPGGFSNQPQHF. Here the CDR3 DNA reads TGTGCCAGTAGCCCAGGGGGTTTTAGCAATCAGCCCCAGCATTTT.

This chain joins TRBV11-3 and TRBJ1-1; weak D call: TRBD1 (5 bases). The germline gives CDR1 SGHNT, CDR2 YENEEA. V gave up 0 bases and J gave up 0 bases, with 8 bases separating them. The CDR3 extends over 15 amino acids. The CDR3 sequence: CASSLESRVNTEAFF. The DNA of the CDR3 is TGTGCCAGCAGCTTAGAATCCAGGGTGAACACTGAAGCTTTCTTT.

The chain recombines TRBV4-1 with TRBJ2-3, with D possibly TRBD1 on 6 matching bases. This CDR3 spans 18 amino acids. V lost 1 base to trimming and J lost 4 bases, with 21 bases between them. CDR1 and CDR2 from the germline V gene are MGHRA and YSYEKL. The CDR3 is CASSQAENREPGADTQYF. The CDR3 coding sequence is TGCGCCAGCAGCCAAGCCGAAAACAGGGAACCTGGGGCAGATACGCAGTATTTT.

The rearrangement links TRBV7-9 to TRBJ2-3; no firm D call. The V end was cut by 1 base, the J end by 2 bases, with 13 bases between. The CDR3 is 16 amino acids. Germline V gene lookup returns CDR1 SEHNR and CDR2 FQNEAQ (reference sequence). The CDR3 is CASSLVSLGFTDTQYF. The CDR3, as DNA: TGTGCCAGCAGCTTAGTGTCTCTAGGATTCACAGATACGCAGTATTTT.

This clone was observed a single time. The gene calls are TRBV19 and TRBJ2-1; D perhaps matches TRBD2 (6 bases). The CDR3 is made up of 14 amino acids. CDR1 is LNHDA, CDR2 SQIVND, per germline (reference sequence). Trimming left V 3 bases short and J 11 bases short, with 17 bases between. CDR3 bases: TGTGCCAGTAGTATCAGCGGGCGCCGCACTAAGCAGTTCTTC. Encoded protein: CASSISGRRTKQFF.

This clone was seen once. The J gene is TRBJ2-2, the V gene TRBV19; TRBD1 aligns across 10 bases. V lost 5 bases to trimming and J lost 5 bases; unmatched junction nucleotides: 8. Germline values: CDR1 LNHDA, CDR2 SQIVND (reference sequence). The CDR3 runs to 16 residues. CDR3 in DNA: TGTGCCAGTAGTGTGATCCCGGGACAGGGGACCGGGGAGCTGTTTTTT. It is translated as CASSVIPGQGTGELFF.

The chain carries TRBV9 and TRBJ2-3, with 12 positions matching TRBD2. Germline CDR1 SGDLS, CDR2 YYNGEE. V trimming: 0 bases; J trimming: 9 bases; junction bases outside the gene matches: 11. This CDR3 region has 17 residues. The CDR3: CASSVAILAGGPGTQYF. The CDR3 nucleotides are TGTGCCAGCAGCGTAGCTATCCTAGCGGGGGGGCCGGGGACGCAGTATTTT.

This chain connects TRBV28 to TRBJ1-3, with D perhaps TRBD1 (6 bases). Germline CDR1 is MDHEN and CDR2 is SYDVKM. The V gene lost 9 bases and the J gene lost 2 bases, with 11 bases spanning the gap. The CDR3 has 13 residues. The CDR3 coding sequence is TGTGCCAGTAAGACAGGTCCTGGAAACACCATATATTTT. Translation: CASKTGPGNTIYF.

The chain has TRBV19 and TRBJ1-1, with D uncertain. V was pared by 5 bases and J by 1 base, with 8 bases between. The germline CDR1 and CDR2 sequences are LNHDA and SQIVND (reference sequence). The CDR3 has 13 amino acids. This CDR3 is CASSPRQNTEAFF. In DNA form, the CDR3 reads TGTGCCAGTAGTCCGCGACAGAACACTGAAGCTTTCTTT. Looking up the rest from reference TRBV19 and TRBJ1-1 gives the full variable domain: DGGITQSPKYLFRKEGQNVTLSCEQNLNHDAMYWYRQDPGQGLRLIYYSQIVNDFQKGDIAEGYSVSREKKESFPLTVTSAQKNPTAFYLCASSPRQNTEAFFGQGTRLTVV.

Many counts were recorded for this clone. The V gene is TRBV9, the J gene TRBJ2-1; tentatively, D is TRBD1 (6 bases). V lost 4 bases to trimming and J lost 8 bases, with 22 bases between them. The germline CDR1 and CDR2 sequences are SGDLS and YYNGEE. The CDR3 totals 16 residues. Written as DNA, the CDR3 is TGTGCCAGCAGCCACCGAACAGACAGGTCGGACGATGAGCAGTTCTTC. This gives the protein CASSHRTDRSDDEQFF.

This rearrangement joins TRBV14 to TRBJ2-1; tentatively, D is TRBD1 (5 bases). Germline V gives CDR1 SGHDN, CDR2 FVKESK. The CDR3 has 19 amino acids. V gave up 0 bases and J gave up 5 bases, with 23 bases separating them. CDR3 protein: CASSQELIQGRLGNNEQFF. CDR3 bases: TGTGCCAGCAGCCAAGAGTTGATTCAGGGTCGCTTAGGGAACAATGAGCAGTTCTTC. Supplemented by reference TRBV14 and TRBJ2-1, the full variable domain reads EAGVTQFPSHSVIEKGQTVTLRCDPISGHDNLYWYRRVMGKEIKFLLHFVKESKQDESGMPNNRFLAERTGGTYSTLKVQPAELEDSGVYFCASSQELIQGRLGNNEQFFGPGTRLTVL.

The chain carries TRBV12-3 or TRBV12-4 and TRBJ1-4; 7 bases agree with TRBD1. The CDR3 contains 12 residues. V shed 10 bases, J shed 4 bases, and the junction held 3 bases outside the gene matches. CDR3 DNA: TGTGCCACCCGGGACAGTAATGAAAAACTGTTTTTT. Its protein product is CATRDSNEKLFF.

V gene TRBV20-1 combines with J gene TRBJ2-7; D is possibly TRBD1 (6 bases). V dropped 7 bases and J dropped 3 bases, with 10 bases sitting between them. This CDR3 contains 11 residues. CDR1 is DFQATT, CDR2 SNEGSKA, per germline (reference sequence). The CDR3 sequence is CSGQEHYEQYF. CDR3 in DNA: TGCAGTGGACAGGAACACTACGAGCAGTACTTC.

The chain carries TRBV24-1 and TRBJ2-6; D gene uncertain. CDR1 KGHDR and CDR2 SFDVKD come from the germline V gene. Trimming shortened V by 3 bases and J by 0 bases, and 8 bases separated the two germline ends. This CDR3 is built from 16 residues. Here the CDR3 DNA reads TGTGCCACCAGTGATCCCCGTTTCTCTGGGGCCAACGTCCTGACTTTC. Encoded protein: CATSDPRFSGANVLTF.

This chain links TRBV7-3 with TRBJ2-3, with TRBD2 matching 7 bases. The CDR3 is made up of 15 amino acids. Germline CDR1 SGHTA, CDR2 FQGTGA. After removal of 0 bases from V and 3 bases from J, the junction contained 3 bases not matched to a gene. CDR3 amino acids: CASSLTSGLTDTQYF. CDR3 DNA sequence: TGTGCCAGCAGCTTAACTAGCGGGCTAACAGATACGCAGTATTTT. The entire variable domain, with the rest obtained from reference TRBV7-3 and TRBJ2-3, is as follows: GAGVSQTPSNKVTEKGKYVELRCDPISGHTALYWYRQSLGQGPEFLIYFQGTGAADDSGLPNDRFFAVRPEGSVSTLKIQRTERGDSAVYLCASSLTSGLTDTQYFGPGTRLTVL.

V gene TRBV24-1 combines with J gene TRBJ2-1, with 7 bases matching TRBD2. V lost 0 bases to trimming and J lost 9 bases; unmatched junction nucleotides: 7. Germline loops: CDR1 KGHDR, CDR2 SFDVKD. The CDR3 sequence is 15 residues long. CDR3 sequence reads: CATSDLGRGLGEQFF. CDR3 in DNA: TGTGCCACCAGTGATTTGGGGCGGGGGTTGGGTGAGCAGTTCTTC.

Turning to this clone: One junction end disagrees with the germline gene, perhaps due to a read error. CDR3 in DNA: TGTGCCAGCAGACAAGAGGGGAGGGGGGTAGAGACCCAGTACTTC. This encodes CASRQEGRGVETQYF. The chain is built from TRBV4-2 and TRBJ2-5, with TRBD2 as a possible D gene (7 bases). CDR1 LGHNA and CDR2 YNFKEQ come from the germline V gene. CDR3 size: 15 residues.

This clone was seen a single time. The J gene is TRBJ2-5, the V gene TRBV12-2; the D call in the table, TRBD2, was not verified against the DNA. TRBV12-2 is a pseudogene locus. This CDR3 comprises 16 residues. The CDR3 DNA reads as TGTGCAAGTCGTCCAGGACTAGCGGGGGGTCAAGAGACCCAGTACTTC. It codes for CASRPGLAGGQETQYF.

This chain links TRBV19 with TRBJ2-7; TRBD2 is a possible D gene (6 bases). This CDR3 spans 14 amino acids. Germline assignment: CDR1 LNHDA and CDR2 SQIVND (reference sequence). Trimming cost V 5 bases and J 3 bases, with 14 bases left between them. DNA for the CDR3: TGTGCCAGTAGTGCGGGGACGGCAATCTACGAGCAGTACTTC. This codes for CASSAGTAIYEQYF.

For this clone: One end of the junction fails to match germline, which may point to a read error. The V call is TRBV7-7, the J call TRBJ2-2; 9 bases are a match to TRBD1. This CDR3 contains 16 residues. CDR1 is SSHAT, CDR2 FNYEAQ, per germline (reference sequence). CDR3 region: CASSPQQGANTGELFF. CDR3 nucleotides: TGTGCCAGCAGCCCCCAACAGGGGGCGAATACCGGGGAGCTGTTTTTT.

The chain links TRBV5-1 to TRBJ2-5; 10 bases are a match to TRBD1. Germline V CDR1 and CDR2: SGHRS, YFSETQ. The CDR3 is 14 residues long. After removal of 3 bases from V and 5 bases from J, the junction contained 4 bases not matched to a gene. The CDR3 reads CASSSGQGRETQYF. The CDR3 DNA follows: TGCGCCAGCAGCTCGGGACAGGGGAGGGAGACCCAGTACTTC.

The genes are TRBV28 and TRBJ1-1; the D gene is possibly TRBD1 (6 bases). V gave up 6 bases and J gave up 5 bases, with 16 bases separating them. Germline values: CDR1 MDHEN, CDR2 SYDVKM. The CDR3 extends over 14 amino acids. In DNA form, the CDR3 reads TGTGCCAGCAGCAAAAGGGGGAGGGTGACTGAAGCTTTCTTT. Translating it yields CASSKRGRVTEAFF.

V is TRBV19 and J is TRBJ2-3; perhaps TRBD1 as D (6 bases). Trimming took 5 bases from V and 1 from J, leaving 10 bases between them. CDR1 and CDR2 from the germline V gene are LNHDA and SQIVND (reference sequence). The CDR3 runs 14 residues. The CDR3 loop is CASSDRRGTDTQYF. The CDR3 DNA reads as TGTGCCAGTAGTGACAGGAGAGGCACAGATACGCAGTATTTT.

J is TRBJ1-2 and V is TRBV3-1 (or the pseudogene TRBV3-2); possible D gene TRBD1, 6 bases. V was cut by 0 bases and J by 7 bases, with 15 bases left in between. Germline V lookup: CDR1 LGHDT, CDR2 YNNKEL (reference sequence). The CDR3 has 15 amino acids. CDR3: CASSQEVGARSGYTF. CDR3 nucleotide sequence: TGTGCCAGCAGCCAAGAGGTGGGGGCGCGGTCTGGCTACACCTTC.

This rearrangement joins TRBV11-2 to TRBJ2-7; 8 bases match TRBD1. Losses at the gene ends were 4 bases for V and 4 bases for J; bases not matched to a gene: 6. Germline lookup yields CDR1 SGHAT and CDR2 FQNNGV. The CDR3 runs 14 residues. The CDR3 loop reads CASSSGQGRYEQYF. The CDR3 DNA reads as TGTGCCAGCAGCTCCGGACAGGGAAGATACGAGCAGTACTTC. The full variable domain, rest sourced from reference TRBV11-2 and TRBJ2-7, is EAGVAQSPRYKIIEKRQSVAFWCNPISGHATLYWYQQILGQGPKLLIQFQNNGVVDDSQLPKDRFSAERLKGVDSTLKIQPAKLEDSAVYLCASSSGQGRYEQYFGPGTRLTVT.

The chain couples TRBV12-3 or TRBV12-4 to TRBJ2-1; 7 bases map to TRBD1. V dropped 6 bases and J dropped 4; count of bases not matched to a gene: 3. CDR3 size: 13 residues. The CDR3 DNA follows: TGTGCCAGCAGGATACAGGGGTACAATGAGCAGTTCTTC. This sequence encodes CASRIQGYNEQFF.

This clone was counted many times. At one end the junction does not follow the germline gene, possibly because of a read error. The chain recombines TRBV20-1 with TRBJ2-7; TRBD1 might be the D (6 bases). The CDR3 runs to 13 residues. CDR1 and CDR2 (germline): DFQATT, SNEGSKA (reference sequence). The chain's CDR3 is CSASTGQSSEQYF. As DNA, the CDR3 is TGCAGTGCTAGTACCGGACAGTCCTCCGAGCAGTACTTC.

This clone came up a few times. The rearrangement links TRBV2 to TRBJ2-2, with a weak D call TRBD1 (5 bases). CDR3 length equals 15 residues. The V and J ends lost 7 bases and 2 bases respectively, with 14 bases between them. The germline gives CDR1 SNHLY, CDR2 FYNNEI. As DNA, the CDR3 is TGTGCCAGCAAGGAAGGGGCCGACAACACCGGGGAGCTGTTTTTT. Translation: CASKEGADNTGELFF.

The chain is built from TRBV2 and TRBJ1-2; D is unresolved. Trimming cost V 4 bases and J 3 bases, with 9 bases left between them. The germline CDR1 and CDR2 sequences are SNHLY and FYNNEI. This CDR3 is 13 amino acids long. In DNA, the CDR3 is TGTGCCAGCAGTGGACGGAGAGACTATGGCTACACCTTC. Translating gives CASSGRRDYGYTF.

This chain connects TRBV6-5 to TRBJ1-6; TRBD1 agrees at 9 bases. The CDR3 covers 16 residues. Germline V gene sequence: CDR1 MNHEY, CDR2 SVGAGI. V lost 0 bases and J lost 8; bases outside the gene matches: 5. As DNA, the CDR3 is TGTGCCAGCAGTTACTCTATGGGACAGGGTGATTCACCCCTCCACTTT. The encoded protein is CASSYSMGQGDSPLHF.